This entry features one TCR beta chain sequence. Its specificity is unknown. Naive CD8 cells, CD45RO-negative and positively selected for CCR7, excluded terminally differentiated effector memory CD45RA+ cells. The entry originates in a study of shared clonotypes between healthy human individuals. Overall study context: Three plates each covered CD4 naive and memory; CD8 naive two, CD8 memory one.

The authors distributed each subset's genomic DNA evenly over several immunoSEQ plates. Sequencing was performed with immunoSEQ multiplex PCR; in TCRdb, only in-frame clones are kept and a portion is missing. The data show hundreds of thousands of clones, around 96% seen once. Points from the study as a whole: Unshared clonotypes carried lower generation probabilities than those common to all four donors. Relative to memory subsets, naive subsets generally showed larger estimated richness.

Germline-derived CDR1 and CDR2 are MNHEY and SMNVEV (reference sequence). V lost 6 bases, J lost 5 bases, and 17 bases lay in between. The CDR3 spans 15 residues. The specimen sequenced was naive CD8+ T cells sorted from blood. This TCR derives from a young woman in good health. This chain uses TRBV27 with TRBJ2-1; weak D call: TRBD2 (6 bases). Here the CDR3 reads CASSHPGAGHNEQFF. The CDR3 nucleotides read TGTGCCAGCAGCCACCCCGGGGCGGGACACAATGAGCAGTTCTTC.